This T cell receptor beta chain was sequenced for a study of cytomegalovirus exposure and HLA in healthy donors. In the PCR, 60 Vbeta and 13 Jbeta primers were used. Produced via immunoSEQ multiplex PCR; TCRdb's table is partial and in-frame only. Here the sample spans around 130,000 clones, about 78% being singletons. This CDR3 region has 12 residues. The germline CDR1 and CDR2 sequences are SNHLY and FYNNEI. V lost 9 bases and J lost 2, with 11 bases in between. The clonotype comes from a human donor in good health. Sample: PBMCs. The chain has TRBV2 and TRBJ2-7; D is unresolved. The CDR3 nucleotides are TGTGCCAGTTACTATCGCCCCTACGAGCAGTACTTC. The encoded protein is CASYYRPYEQYF.